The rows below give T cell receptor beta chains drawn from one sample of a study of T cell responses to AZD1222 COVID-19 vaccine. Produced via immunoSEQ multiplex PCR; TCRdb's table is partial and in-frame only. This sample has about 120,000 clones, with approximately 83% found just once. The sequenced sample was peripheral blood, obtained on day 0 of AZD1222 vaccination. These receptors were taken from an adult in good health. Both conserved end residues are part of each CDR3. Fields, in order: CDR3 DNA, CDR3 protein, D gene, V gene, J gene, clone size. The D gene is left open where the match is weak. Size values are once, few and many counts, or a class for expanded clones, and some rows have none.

DNA: TGCAGTGCTAGAGATGGGCCTACCCAGTACTTC; CDR3: CSARDGPTQYF; D: .; V: TRBV20-1; J: TRBJ2-5; size: .
DNA: TGTGCCAGCAGCACCCGGGGGAACACCGGGGAGCTGTTTTTT; CDR3: CASSTRGNTGELFF; D: .; V: TRBV21-1; J: TRBJ2-2; size: .
DNA: TGTGCCAGCAGCCCGGGAGGGGCCCGTCCAAGTCAAGCTTTCTTT; CDR3: CASSPGGARPSQAFF; D: .; V: TRBV7-2; J: TRBJ1-1; size: .
DNA: TGTGCCAGCAGCTTAGCGGGGGGCTACACCTTC; CDR3: CASSLAGGYTF; D: .; V: TRBV7-8; J: TRBJ1-2; size: .
DNA: TGTGCCAGCTCACTGCGGGGGGGCCAGGCAGATACGCAGTATTTT; CDR3: CASSLRGGQADTQYF; D: TRBD2; V: TRBV18; J: TRBJ2-3; size: .
DNA: TGTGCCAGCAGCTTAGGTGTCTCTGGAAACACCATATATTTT; CDR3: CASSLGVSGNTIYF; D: .; V: TRBV7-2; J: TRBJ1-3; size: .
DNA: TGTGCCAGCAGCCAAGATTGGGCTAGCGGCACAGATACGCAGTATTTT; CDR3: CASSQDWASGTDTQYF; D: .; V: TRBV4-2; J: TRBJ2-3; size: .
DNA: TGTGCCAGCAGCTTTCTAACCGGGACAGCCCGATACAATGAGCAGTTCTTC; CDR3: CASSFLTGTARYNEQFF; D: TRBD1; V: TRBV5-6; J: TRBJ2-1; size: once
DNA: TGTGCCAGCAGCTTATCGTTGAATCAGCCCCAGCATTTT; CDR3: CASSLSLNQPQHF; D: .; V: TRBV7-2; J: TRBJ1-5; size: .
DNA: TGTGCCTGCACCCGGGGGGGCGTTGAGACCCAGTACTTC; CDR3: CACTRGGVETQYF; D: TRBD2; V: TRBV30; J: TRBJ2-5; size: .
DNA: TGTGCCATCAGTGAGGGACTAGCGGGAGGGCCCTACGAGCAGTACTTC; CDR3: CAISEGLAGGPYEQYF; D: TRBD2; V: TRBV10-3; J: TRBJ2-7; size: once
DNA: TGTGCCAGCAGCCTCGGGGGGATGAGGAACACTGAAGCTTTCTTT; CDR3: CASSLGGMRNTEAFF; D: .; V: TRBV28; J: TRBJ1-1; size: .
DNA: TGTGCCAGCTCTCATTCCAGGACCTCCTACGAGCAGTACTTC; CDR3: CASSHSRTSYEQYF; D: .; V: TRBV18; J: TRBJ2-7; size: .
DNA: TGTGCCAGTACCTTGCGGTCCAGCTCCTACGAGCAGTACTTC; CDR3: CASTLRSSSYEQYF; D: .; V: TRBV19; J: TRBJ2-7; size: .
DNA: TGTGCCAGCAGCCGAGTTAGGTGGTCCGGGACAGGGGGCGATATTAGGGGCGAGCAGTACTTC; CDR3: CASSRVRWSGTGGDIRGEQYF; D: TRBD1; V: TRBV7-8; J: TRBJ2-7; size: .
DNA: TGTGCCAGCAGCCAACTGACAGGGTATGACACAGATACGCAGTATTTT; CDR3: CASSQLTGYDTDTQYF; D: TRBD1; V: TRBV5-4; J: TRBJ2-3; size: .
DNA: TGTGCCAGCAACACGCGGAGAAGCTCCTACAATGAGCAGTTCTTC; CDR3: CASNTRRSSYNEQFF; D: .; V: TRBV2; J: TRBJ2-1; size: .
DNA: TGTGCCAGCAGCCCGGGACTAGCGGATGAGCAGTTCTTC; CDR3: CASSPGLADEQFF; D: TRBD2; V: TRBV9; J: TRBJ2-1; size: .
DNA: TGCAGCGTTGAAGAACTAGCGGTAAACAATGAGCAGTTCTTC; CDR3: CSVEELAVNNEQFF; D: TRBD2; V: TRBV29-1; J: TRBJ2-1; size: .
DNA: TGTGCCAGCAGTACTAGCGGGGGAAACACAGATACGCAGTATTTT; CDR3: CASSTSGGNTDTQYF; D: TRBD2; V: TRBV6-4; J: TRBJ2-3; size: .
DNA: TGTGCCAGCATGCTAGCGGGGGGCCAAAATGAGCAGTTCTTC; CDR3: CASMLAGGQNEQFF; D: TRBD2; V: TRBV5-4; J: TRBJ2-1; size: .
DNA: TGCGCCAGCAGCCTCTACTCCCCCGGGGAGCTGTTTTTT; CDR3: CASSLYSPGELFF; D: .; V: TRBV5-1; J: TRBJ2-2; size: .
DNA: TGTGCCAGCAAATCCAGCGGGGGACCCTACGAGCAGTACTTC; CDR3: CASKSSGGPYEQYF; D: TRBD2; V: TRBV2; J: TRBJ2-7; size: .
DNA: TGTGCCAGTAGTATGGGTGCGGGAGTCGGCGAGCAGTACTTC; CDR3: CASSMGAGVGEQYF; D: TRBD2; V: TRBV19; J: TRBJ2-7; size: .
DNA: TGTGCCACCCCTGGGACAGGGGGATATGGCTACACCTTC; CDR3: CATPGTGGYGYTF; D: TRBD1; V: TRBV28; J: TRBJ1-2; size: .
DNA: TGTGCCAGCAGCTTATCGGGACGGGGGACCTCCTATAATTCACCCCTCCACTTT; CDR3: CASSLSGRGTSYNSPLHF; D: .; V: TRBV7-8; J: TRBJ1-6; size: .
DNA: TGTGCCAGCAGCTCCCAAAGGGATTCACCCCTCCACTTT; CDR3: CASSSQRDSPLHF; D: .; V: TRBV7-8; J: TRBJ1-6; size: .
DNA: TGTGCCAGCAGTGATAGGGCGGTAGGGTGGAATCAGCCCCAGCATTTT; CDR3: CASSDRAVGWNQPQHF; D: .; V: TRBV6-1; J: TRBJ1-5; size: .
DNA: TGTGCCAGCAGCTTAGGGGGGTTAAGGCTTGATTCACCCCTCCACTTT; CDR3: CASSLGGLRLDSPLHF; D: .; V: TRBV7-8; J: TRBJ1-6; size: .
DNA: TGTGCCAGCAGCTTAGCCCCCGAGGGGGGCTTCCAAGAGACCCAGTACTTC; CDR3: CASSLAPEGGFQETQYF; D: .; V: TRBV7-2; J: TRBJ2-5; size: medium-sized
DNA: TGTGCCAGCAGCGTATGGGGGGGCATGGACACTGAAGCTTTCTTT; CDR3: CASSVWGGMDTEAFF; D: .; V: TRBV9; J: TRBJ1-1; size: .
DNA: TGTGCCAGCTCCGGCAGGCCCCTTACAGGAGTCCATGGCTACACCTTC; CDR3: CASSGRPLTGVHGYTF; D: .; V: TRBV21-1; J: TRBJ1-2; size: once
DNA: TGTGCCACCACGGGTCTAGCGGCTACCTACGAGCAGTACTTC; CDR3: CATTGLAATYEQYF; D: TRBD2; V: TRBV7-9; J: TRBJ2-7; size: .
DNA: TGTGCCAGCAGTGAAATCAGTTCCCGGTCACCCCTCCACTTT; CDR3: CASSEISSRSPLHF; D: .; V: TRBV6-1; J: TRBJ1-6; size: .
DNA: TGTGCCATCAGTGATTTCGTATCGGGGGGTTCCCCCTACGAGCAGTACTTC; CDR3: CAISDFVSGGSPYEQYF; D: TRBD2; V: TRBV10-3; J: TRBJ2-7; size: .